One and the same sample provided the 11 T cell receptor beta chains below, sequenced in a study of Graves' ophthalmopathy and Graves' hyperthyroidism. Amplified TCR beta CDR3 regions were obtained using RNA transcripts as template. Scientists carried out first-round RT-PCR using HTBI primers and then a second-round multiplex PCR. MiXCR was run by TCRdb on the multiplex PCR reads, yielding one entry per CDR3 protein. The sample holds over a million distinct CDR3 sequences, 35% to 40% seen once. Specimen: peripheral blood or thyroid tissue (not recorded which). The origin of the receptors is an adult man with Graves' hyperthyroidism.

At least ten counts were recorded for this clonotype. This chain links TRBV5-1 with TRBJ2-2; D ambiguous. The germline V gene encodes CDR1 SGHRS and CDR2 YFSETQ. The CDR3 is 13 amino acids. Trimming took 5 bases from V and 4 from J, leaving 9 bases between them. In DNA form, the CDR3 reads TGCGCCAGCAGTTCAACGAGCACCGGGGAGCTGTTTTTT. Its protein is CASSSTSTGELFF.

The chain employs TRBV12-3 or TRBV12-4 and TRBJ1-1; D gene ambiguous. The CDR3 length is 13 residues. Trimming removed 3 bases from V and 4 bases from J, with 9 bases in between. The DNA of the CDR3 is TGTGCCAGCAGTTTTGATGGTTTCACTGAAGCTTTCTTT. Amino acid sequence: CASSFDGFTEAFF.

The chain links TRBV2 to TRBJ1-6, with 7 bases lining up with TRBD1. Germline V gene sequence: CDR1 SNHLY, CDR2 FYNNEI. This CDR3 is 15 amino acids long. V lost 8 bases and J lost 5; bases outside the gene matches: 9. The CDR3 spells CASSPIGTDNSPLHF. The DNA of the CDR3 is TGTGCCAGCTCACCAATCGGGACAGATAATTCACCCCTCCACTTT.

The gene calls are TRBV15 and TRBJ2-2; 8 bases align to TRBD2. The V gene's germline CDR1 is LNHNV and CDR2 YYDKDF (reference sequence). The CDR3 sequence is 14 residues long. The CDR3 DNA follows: TGTGCTAGGACCCTAGCGGGGAACACCGGGGAGCTGTTTTTT. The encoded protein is CARTLAGNTGELFF.

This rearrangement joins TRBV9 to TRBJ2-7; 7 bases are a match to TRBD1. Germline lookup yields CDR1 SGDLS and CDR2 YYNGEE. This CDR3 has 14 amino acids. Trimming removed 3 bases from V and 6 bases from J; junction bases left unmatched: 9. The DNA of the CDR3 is TGTGCCAGCAGCGCCGAACAGGGGTACGGCGAGCAGTACTTC. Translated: CASSAEQGYGEQYF.

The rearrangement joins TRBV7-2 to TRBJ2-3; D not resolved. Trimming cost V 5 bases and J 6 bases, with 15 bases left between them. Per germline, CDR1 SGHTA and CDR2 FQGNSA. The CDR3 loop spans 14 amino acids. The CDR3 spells CASSLEALGDTQYF. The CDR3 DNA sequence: TGTGCCAGCAGCCTAGAGGCCCTGGGGGATACGCAGTATTTT.

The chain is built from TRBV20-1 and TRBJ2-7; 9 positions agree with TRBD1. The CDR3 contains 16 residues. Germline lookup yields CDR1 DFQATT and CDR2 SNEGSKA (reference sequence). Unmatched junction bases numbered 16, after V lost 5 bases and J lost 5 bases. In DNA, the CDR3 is TGCAGTGCTTGCGACAGGGGGAGTCCTCTAATCAACGAGCAGTACTTC. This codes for CSACDRGSPLINEQYF.

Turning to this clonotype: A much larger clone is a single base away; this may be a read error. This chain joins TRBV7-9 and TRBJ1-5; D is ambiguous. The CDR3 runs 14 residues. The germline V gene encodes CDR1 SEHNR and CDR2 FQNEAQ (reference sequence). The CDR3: CARSKGLYNQPQHF. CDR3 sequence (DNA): TGTGCCCGCAGCAAAGGACTCTACAATCAGCCCCAGCATTTT. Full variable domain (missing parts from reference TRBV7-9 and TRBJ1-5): DTGVSQNPRHKITKRGQNVTFRCDPISEHNRLYWYRQTLGQGPEFLTYFQNEAQLEKSRLLSDRFSAERPKGSFSTLEIQRTEQGDSAMYLCARSKGLYNQPQHFGDGTRLSIL.

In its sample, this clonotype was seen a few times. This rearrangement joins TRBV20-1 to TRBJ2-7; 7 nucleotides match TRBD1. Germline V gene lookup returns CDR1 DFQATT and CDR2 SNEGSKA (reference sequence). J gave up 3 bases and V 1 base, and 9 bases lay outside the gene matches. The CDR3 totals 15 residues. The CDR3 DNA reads TGCAGTGCTAGAGGGGAACAGGGGACATACTACGAGCAGTACTTC. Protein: CSARGEQGTYYEQYF.

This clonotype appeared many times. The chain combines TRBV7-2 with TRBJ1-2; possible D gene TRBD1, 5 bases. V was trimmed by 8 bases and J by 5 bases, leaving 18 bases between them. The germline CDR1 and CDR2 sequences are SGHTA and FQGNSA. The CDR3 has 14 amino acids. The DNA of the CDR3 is TGTGCCAGCGGCTCGCGGACGGGACCATATGGCTACACCTTC. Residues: CASGSRTGPYGYTF.

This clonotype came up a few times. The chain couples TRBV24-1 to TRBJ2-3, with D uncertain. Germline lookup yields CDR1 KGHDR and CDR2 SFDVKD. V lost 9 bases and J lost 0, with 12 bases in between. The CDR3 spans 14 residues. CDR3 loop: CATAIGSSTDTQYF. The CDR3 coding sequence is TGTGCCACCGCTATCGGCTCTAGCACAGATACGCAGTATTTT.